The next 6 T cell receptor beta chains were all read from a single sample in a study of read filtering for tumor transcriptome and immune sequencing. This library used around 400 ng RNA and molecular barcoded adaptors spanning alpha/delta and beta/gamma chains. TCRdb independently ran MiXCR on the reads; one entry per CDR3 protein. This sample has approximately 140,000 distinct CDR3 sequences; roughly 13% occur once, and the top ten carry roughly 7.6%. The specimen was a population of CD138-negative cells sorted from bone marrow. The receptors were gathered from a donor at least 40 years old with multiple myeloma.

This clonotype was detected ten times or more. The chain employs TRBV24-1 and TRBJ2-1; 7 nucleotides line up with TRBD1. The CDR3 has 18 amino acids. Germline CDR1 reads KGHDR; CDR2 reads SFDVKD. V was pared by 4 bases and J by 2 bases, with 13 bases of the junction left unmatched. The CDR3 protein is CATSDRPRGRRTYNEQFF. In nucleotides, the CDR3 is TGTGCCACCAGTGACCGCCCAAGGGGGCGTAGGACCTACAATGAGCAGTTCTTC.

This clonotype was seen repeatedly, ten times or more. The chain joins TRBV5-1 to TRBJ2-1; D uncertain. This CDR3 is 14 amino acids long. Germline V gene lookup returns CDR1 SGHRS and CDR2 YFSETQ. V was cut by 2 bases and J by 1 base, with 7 bases left in between. Here the CDR3 DNA reads TGCGCCAGCAGCTTTTTCGGGTCCTACAATGAGCAGTTCTTC. Translating gives CASSFFGSYNEQFF.

The table lists this clonotype with many counts. This sequence joins TRBV5-4 and TRBJ2-7; 8 bases align to TRBD2. The ends lost 3 bases at V and 2 bases at J; junction bases unmatched: 10. The CDR3 runs 16 residues. Looked up from germline, CDR1 is SGHNT and CDR2 is YYREEE (reference sequence). CDR3 in DNA: TGTGCCAGCAGCTCGACCGACGGGAGGGCCACCTACGAGCAGTACTTC. It translates to CASSSTDGRATYEQYF. Variable domain in full (rest from reference TRBV5-4 and TRBJ2-7): ETGVTQSPTHLIKTRGQQVTLRCSSQSGHNTVSWYQQALGQGPQFIFQYYREEENGRGNFPPRFSGLQFPNYSSELNVNALELDDSALYLCASSSTDGRATYEQYFGPGTRLTVT.

Many counts were recorded for this clonotype. The J gene is TRBJ2-7, the V gene TRBV7-2, with TRBD2 matching 10 bases. Germline CDR1 is SGHTA and CDR2 is FQGNSA. The CDR3 has 14 amino acids. J lost 5 bases, V lost 3 bases, and 4 bases had no gene match. The CDR3 spells CASSLAGTSDEQYF. The CDR3 coding sequence is TGTGCCAGCAGCTTGGCCGGGACTAGCGACGAGCAGTACTTC. Full variable domain (missing parts from reference TRBV7-2 and TRBJ2-7): GAGVSQSPSNKVTEKGKDVELRCDPISGHTALYWYRQSLGQGLEFLIYFQGNSAPDKSGLPSDRFSAERTGGSVSTLTIQRTQQEDSAVYLCASSLAGTSDEQYFGPGTRLTVT.

This clonotype was seen repeatedly, ten times or more. The rearrangement uses TRBV5-1 and TRBJ2-7; 9 bases fit TRBD1. Germline assignment: CDR1 SGHRS and CDR2 YFSETQ. Unmatched junction bases numbered 10, after V lost 4 bases and J lost 8 bases. This CDR3 has 14 residues. This CDR3 reads CASSPGQGTDKQYF. The CDR3 DNA sequence: TGCGCCAGCAGCCCGGGACAGGGAACCGACAAGCAGTACTTC.

This clonotype was seen ten or more times. V is TRBV9 and J is TRBJ2-1; D remains unclear. Deletions cut 0 bases from V and 8 bases from J, with 3 bases between. The length of the CDR3 is 11 residues. CDR1 is SGDLS and CDR2 is YYNGEE in the germline V gene. CDR3 amino acids: CASSVDDEQFF. The CDR3 DNA is TGTGCCAGCAGCGTAGACGATGAGCAGTTCTTC.